A selection of T cell receptor beta chains follows, all from one sample in a study of cytomegalovirus exposure and HLA in healthy donors. Data came from immunoSEQ multiplex PCR; TCRdb stores just in-frame clones and leaves some out. The data show under 150,000 clones, with roughly 74% seen just once and 5% to 7.5% held by the top ten. The sequencing sample was made of PBMCs. All receptors come from a woman between 35 and 50 years old in good health and CMV-seropositive. Both conserved end residues are part of each CDR3. Fields, in order: clone size, J gene, D gene, V gene, CDR3 DNA, CDR3 protein. D genes are given only for firm matches. A clone size is listed for some rows: how often the clone was seen (once, few, many), or a class if it is expanded.

>.|TRBJ2-1|.|TRBV5-1
TGCGCCAGCAGCTTGGCCGTAGGACAGCTAAATGAGCAGTTCTTC
CASSLAVGQLNEQFF
>.|TRBJ2-3|TRBD2|TRBV6-6
TGTGCCAGCAGGCTAGGACTAGGGTCTGGAGATACGCAGTATTTT
CASRLGLGSGDTQYF
>.|TRBJ2-5|.|TRBV6-6
TGTGCCAGCAGTTACGGCAGGGGATTCCAAGAGACCCAGTACTTC
CASSYGRGFQETQYF
>.|TRBJ2-1|.|TRBV2
TGTGCCAGCAGTGTACAGGGTATCAGATACAATGAGCAGTTCTTC
CASSVQGIRYNEQFF
>.|TRBJ2-1|TRBD1|TRBV7-9
TGTGCCAGCAGCCGACAGGGGGCTGGCGGTGAGCAGTTCTTC
CASSRQGAGGEQFF
>.|TRBJ1-2|TRBD1|TRBV13
TGTGCCAGCAGCTTAGCCGACAGGGATTATGGCTACACCTTC
CASSLADRDYGYTF
>.|TRBJ1-2|.|TRBV28
TGTGCCAGCAGCTCTGCAGGGGCAGAGGGAGGCTACACCTTC
CASSSAGAEGGYTF
>once|TRBJ2-1|.|TRBV2
TGTGCCAGCAGTGGAACTAGCAGTTACAATGAGCAGTTCTTC
CASSGTSSYNEQFF
>.|TRBJ2-7|TRBD2|TRBV7-8
TGTGCCAGCAGCTCTTCGACTAGCGGGAGGAAGACTTACGAGCAGTACTTC
CASSSSTSGRKTYEQYF
>.|TRBJ2-5|TRBD2|TRBV29-1
TGCAGCGTTGGTCCGACCGGGACTAACTTTCAAGAGACCCAGTACTTC
CSVGPTGTNFQETQYF
>.|TRBJ1-2|TRBD1|TRBV10-1
TGCGCCAGCAACCACCGAGGGCCTGACAGGGCGAACTATGGCTACACCTTC
CASNHRGPDRANYGYTF
>.|TRBJ2-2|.|TRBV7-3
TGTGCCAGCAGCTTATCCCCAGGTATAGGCACCGGGGAGCTGTTTTTT
CASSLSPGIGTGELFF
>.|TRBJ2-3|TRBD1|TRBV10-3
TGTGCCATCAAAGGGGGGCAGGGGGCTGATACGCAGTATTTT
CAIKGGQGADTQYF
>.|TRBJ2-3|TRBD2|TRBV9
TGTGCCAGCAGCGTAGCTAGCGGTGGCACAGATACGCAGTATTTT
CASSVASGGTDTQYF
>once|TRBJ1-1|.|TRBV30
TGTGTCGTAGCCCTACGAGGCACTGAAGCTTTCTTT
CVVALRGTEAFF
>.|TRBJ1-2|TRBD1|TRBV6-1
TGTGCCAGCAGTGAAGTGACAGGGGTCGCCTATGGCTACACCTTC
CASSEVTGVAYGYTF
>few|TRBJ2-1|.|TRBV29-1
TGCAGCGTTGATTACAGTCACAATGAGCAGTTCTTC
CSVDYSHNEQFF
>.|TRBJ2-7|TRBD1|TRBV28
TGTGCCAGCAGTCCTATCCACCAAGGGGGCTGGGGCTCCTACGAGCAGTACTTC
CASSPIHQGGWGSYEQYF
>.|TRBJ2-4|.|TRBV5-6
TGTGCCAGCAGCTCGCCTGGGGGGGGCGCATACATTCAGTACTTC
CASSSPGGGAYIQYF
>.|TRBJ1-2|TRBD1|TRBV7-2
TGTGCCAGCAGCCCCGGGACAGGGTATGGCTACACCTTC
CASSPGTGYGYTF
>.|TRBJ2-3|.|TRBV13
TGTGCCAGCAGCCCAAGGGGGGGCGATACGCAGTATTTT
CASSPRGGDTQYF
>once|TRBJ1-2|.|TRBV27
TGTGCCAGCAGTTCAATAGAGCCCTACTATGATGGCTACACCTTC
CASSSIEPYYDGYTF
>once|TRBJ2-1|TRBD2|TRBV7-7
TGTGCTAGCAGCTTGGGCGGGAGCCCTTCCAATGAGCAGTTCTTC
CASSLGGSPSNEQFF
>once|TRBJ1-2|TRBD1|TRBV7-8
TGTGCCAGCAGTCCCGGGACAGGTGGCTACACCTTC
CASSPGTGGYTF
>.|TRBJ2-5|.|TRBV27
TGTGCCAGCAGTTTTTTACGGAACAGGAACCAAGAGACCCAGTACTTC
CASSFLRNRNQETQYF